Listed below are T cell receptor beta chains from one sample, sequenced in a study of T cells after yellow fever vaccination. TCRdb passed the 5' RACE reads through MiXCR, listing each CDR3 protein once. The table records 250,000 to 400,000 distinct CDR3 sequences, roughly 4.3% of them present only once. Material: PBMCs, obtained 15 days after the yellow fever booster vaccination. Every receptor here comes from a young man who received the YFV17D yellow fever vaccine. Both conserved end residues are part of each CDR3.

TRBV5-6	TRBJ1-1	CASSLPGTGYMNTEAFF
TRBV7-2	TRBJ2-5	CASSSNSGLKETQYF
TRBV6-5	TRBJ1-2	CASSSRDTYGYTF
TRBV4-3	TRBJ1-2	CASSQNGQGLYGYTF
TRBV5-1	TRBJ2-5	CASSSGRGKEETQYF
TRBV7-2	TRBJ2-7	CASSLAGGPSWEQYF
TRBV5-4	TRBJ2-3	CASSFPEITHTQYF
TRBV5-1	TRBJ2-2	CASSFTDRGELFF
TRBV7-2	TRBJ2-5	CASSYQAGFQETQYF
TRBV7-2	TRBJ1-5	CASSLAPVSNQPQHF
TRBV7-6	TRBJ1-1	CASSLDASGDTEAFF
TRBV6-5	TRBJ1-2	CASSYSMGDYGYTF
TRBV29-1	TRBJ2-1	CSVEHGGGEQFF
TRBV2	TRBJ1-4	CATAGTGNEKLFF
TRBV20-1	TRBJ2-1	CSAKDWFF
TRBV18	TRBJ1-1	CASSPLPGQGTIAFF
TRBV5-1	TRBJ2-7	CASSLGATREQYF
TRBV10-3	TRBJ2-5	CAISEDREETQYF
TRBV7-2	TRBJ1-1	CASSSMSQGNTEAFF
TRBV27	TRBJ2-2	CASLSGQGNTGELFF
TRBV7-9	TRBJ1-3	CASSLAGPSGNTIYF
TRBV4-3	TRBJ2-5	CASSFSASGGGSETQYF
TRBV12-3/TRBV12-4	TRBJ2-3	CASSRTLRTDTQYF
TRBV5-1	TRBJ1-4	CASSLRTAINNEKLFF
TRBV2	TRBJ2-7	CASRAPEGGESSYEQYF
TRBV4-1	TRBJ1-2	CASRPYRDTNYGYTF
TRBV5-6	TRBJ1-4	CASSFSRGEKLFF
TRBV6-6	TRBJ1-1	CASSFYRDDTEAFF
TRBV18	TRBJ1-5	CASSPRPVEGQPQHF
TRBV4-1	TRBJ2-1	CASSQVGVSSYNEQFF
TRBV5-1	TRBJ2-3	CASSLGRLGDTQYF
TRBV6-2/TRBV6-3	TRBJ2-7	CASSYPSGTIHYEQYF
TRBV12-3/TRBV12-4	TRBJ2-5	CASSLGYETQYF
TRBV11-2	TRBJ1-2	CASSSSTHGYTF
TRBV12-3/TRBV12-4	TRBJ1-2	CASSRGQPYGYTF
TRBV7-2	TRBJ2-3	CASRSGSTDTQYF
TRBV7-6	TRBJ2-5	CASSLDAGYQETQYF
TRBV4-2	TRBJ2-6	CASSQDLDSGANVLTF
TRBV20-1	TRBJ2-3	CSAFGASGNASTDTQYF
TRBV7-9	TRBJ1-2	CASSEQGANYGYTF
TRBV5-4	TRBJ2-1	CASSLSGPYNEQFF
TRBV7-9	TRBJ1-1	CASSQSGQGGPEAFF
TRBV25-1	TRBJ1-4	CASSDASLPEKLFF
TRBV18	TRBJ1-1	CASSGDRGTEAFF
TRBV12-3/TRBV12-4	TRBJ1-4	CASSLFRTGEKLFF
TRBV10-1	TRBJ2-6	CASRGTGVHSGANVLTF
TRBV5-1	TRBJ2-2	CASSRDANGELFF
TRBV27	TRBJ2-1	CASSLGGRSEQFF
TRBV18	TRBJ2-3	CASSPASGNTDTQYF
TRBV20-1	TRBJ2-1	CSARGGGGDEQFF
TRBV7-2	TRBJ2-2	CASSAQPGQTNTGELFF
TRBV4-1	TRBJ1-1	CASSRRWDTEAFF
TRBV27	TRBJ1-5	CASSFRVGGNQPQHF
TRBV10-3	TRBJ2-3	CAISGTTQYTDTQYF
TRBV2	TRBJ1-1	CASRQGPEGEAFF